Included here is one T cell receptor (beta chain) sequence, with context. V was pared by 2 bases and J by 6 bases, with 7 bases of the junction left unmatched. CDR3 length equals 15 residues. Germline V gene data show CDR1 as SGHNT and CDR2 as YYREEE (reference sequence). Sequenced by immunoSEQ multiplex PCR; TCRdb stores in-frame clones only, minus some. Among some 2,500,000 clones listed, around 92% were seen once. The data stem from a study of shared clonotypes between healthy human individuals. Specimen: naive CD4+ T cells from PBMCs. Subset specified: CD45RA+ positively selected. The TCR sequence derives from a man younger than 30 in good health. Some clones in this sample may be carry-over from other donors' samples. This chain connects TRBV5-4 to TRBJ2-2; 7 bases are a match to TRBD1. The CDR3 coding sequence is TGTGCCAGCAGCTTAAGACAGGGACCCTCCGGGGAGCTGTTTTTT. As protein: CASSLRQGPSGELFF.